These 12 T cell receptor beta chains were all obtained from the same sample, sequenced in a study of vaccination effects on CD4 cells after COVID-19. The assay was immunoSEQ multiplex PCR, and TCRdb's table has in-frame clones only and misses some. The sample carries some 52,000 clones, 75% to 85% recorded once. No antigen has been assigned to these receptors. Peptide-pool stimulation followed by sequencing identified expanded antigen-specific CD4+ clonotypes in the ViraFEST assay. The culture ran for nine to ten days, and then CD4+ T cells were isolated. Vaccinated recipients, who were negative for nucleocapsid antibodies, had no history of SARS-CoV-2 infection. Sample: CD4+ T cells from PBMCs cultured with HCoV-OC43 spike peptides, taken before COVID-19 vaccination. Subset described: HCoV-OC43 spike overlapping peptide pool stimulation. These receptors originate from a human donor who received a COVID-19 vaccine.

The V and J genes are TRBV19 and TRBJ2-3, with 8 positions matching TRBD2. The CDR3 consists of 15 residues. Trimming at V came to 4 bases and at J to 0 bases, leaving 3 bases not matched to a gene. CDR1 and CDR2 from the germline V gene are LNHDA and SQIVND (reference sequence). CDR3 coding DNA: TGTGCCAGTAGTAGTAGCGGGGTTAGCACAGATACGCAGTATTTT. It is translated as CASSSSGVSTDTQYF.

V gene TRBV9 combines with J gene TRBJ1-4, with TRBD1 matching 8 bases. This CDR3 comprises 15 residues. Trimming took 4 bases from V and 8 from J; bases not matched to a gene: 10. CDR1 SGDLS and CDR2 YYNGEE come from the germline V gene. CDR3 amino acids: CASSPRTGRYEKLFF. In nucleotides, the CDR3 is TGTGCCAGCAGCCCCCGGACAGGGAGGTACGAAAAACTGTTTTTT.

CDR3 residues: CASSLGYRETQYF. CDR3 DNA sequence: TGTGCCAGCAGTTTAGGATATCGGGAGACCCAGTACTTC. V and J are TRBV12-3 or TRBV12-4 and TRBJ2-5; D not certain. The CDR3 runs to 13 residues. Deletions cut 1 base from V and 5 bases from J, with 8 bases between.

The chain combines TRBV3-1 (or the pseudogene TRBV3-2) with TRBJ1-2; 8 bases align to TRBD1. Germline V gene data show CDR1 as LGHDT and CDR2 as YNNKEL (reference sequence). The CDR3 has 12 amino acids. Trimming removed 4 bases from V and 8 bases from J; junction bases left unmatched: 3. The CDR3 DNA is TGTGCCAGCAGCCCCGGACAGGGCGGCTACACCTTC. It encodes CASSPGQGGYTF.

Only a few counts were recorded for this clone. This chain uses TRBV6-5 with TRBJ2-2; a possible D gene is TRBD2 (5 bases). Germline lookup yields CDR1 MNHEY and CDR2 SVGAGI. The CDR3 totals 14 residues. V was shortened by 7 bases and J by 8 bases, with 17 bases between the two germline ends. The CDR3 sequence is CASTEDPRRGELFF. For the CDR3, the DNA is TGTGCCAGCACAGAGGACCCTAGGAGGGGGGAGCTGTTTTTT.

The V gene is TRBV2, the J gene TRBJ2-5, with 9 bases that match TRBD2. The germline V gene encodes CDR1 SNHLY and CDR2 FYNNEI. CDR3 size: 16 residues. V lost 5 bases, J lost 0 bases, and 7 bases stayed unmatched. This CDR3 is CASSFSGGRNQETQYF. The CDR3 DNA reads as TGTGCCAGCAGTTTTAGCGGGGGCCGCAACCAAGAGACCCAGTACTTC. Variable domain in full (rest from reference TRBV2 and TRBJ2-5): EPEVTQTPSHQVTQMGQEVILRCVPISNHLYFYWYRQILGQKVEFLVSFYNNEISEKSEIFDDQFSVERPDGSNFTLKIRSTKLEDSAMYFCASSFSGGRNQETQYFGPGTRLLVL.

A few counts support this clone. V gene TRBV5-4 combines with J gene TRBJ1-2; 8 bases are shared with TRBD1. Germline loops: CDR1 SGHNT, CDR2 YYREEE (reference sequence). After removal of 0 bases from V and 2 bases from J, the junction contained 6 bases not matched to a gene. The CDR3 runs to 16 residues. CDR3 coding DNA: TGTGCCAGCAGCTTGGGATCGACAGGGGTGAACTATGGCTACACCTTC. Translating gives CASSLGSTGVNYGYTF. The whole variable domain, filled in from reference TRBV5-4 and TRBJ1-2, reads ETGVTQSPTHLIKTRGQQVTLRCSSQSGHNTVSWYQQALGQGPQFIFQYYREEENGRGNFPPRFSGLQFPNYSSELNVNALELDDSALYLCASSLGSTGVNYGYTFGSGTRLTVV.

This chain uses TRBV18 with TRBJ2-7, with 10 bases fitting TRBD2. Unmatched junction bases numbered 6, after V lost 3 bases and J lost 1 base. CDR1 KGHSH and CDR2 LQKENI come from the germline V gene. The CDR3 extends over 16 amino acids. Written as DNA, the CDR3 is TGTGCCAGCTCACCCGATATAGCGGGGGGATCCTACGAGCAGTACGTC. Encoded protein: CASSPDIAGGSYEQYV.

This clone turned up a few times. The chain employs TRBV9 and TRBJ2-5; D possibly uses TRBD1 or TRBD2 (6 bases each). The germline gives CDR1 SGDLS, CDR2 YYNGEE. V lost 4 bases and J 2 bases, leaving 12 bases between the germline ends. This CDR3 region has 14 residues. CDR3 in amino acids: CASSKGGKQETQYF. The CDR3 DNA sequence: TGTGCCAGCAGCAAAGGGGGGAAACAAGAGACCCAGTACTTC.

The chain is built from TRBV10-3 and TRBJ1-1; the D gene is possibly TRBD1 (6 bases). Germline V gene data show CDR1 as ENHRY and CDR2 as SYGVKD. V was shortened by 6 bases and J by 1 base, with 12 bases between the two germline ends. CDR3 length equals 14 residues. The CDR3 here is CAIRLGQQNTEAFF. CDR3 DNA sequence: TGTGCCATCAGACTAGGACAGCAGAACACTGAAGCTTTCTTT.

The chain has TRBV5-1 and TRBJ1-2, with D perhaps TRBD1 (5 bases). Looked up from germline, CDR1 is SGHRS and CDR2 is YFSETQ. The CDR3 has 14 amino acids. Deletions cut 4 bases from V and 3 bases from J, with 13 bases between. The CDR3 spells CASSPGTDYYGYTF. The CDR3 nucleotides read TGCGCCAGCAGCCCAGGGACCGATTACTATGGCTACACCTTC.

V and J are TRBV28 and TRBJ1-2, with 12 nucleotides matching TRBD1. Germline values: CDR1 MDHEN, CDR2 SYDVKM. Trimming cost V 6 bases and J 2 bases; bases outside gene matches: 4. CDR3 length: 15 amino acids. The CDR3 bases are TGTGCCAGCAGCGCCGGGACAGGGGGCAACTATGGCTACACCTTC. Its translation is CASSAGTGGNYGYTF.